This T cell receptor (beta chain) emerged from a study of lymphopenia after photon versus proton radiotherapy. Broader study findings: After lymphocyte nadir, photon-treated repertoires showed oligoclonal expansion, especially CD8+ Temra. Better survival with proton therapy was suggested as possible, not demonstrated. Proton therapy kept repertoires fairly stable, unlike photons, which gained effector/memory cells. In patients who died, overall survival fell as post-nadir TCR diversity dropped more.

V dropped 5 bases and J dropped 0 bases, with 18 bases sitting between them. The germline V gene has CDR1 SGHVS and CDR2 FNYEAQ. The CDR3 covers 17 residues. With regard to this clone: The antigen is undetermined.

Using immunoSEQ multiplex PCR, the repertoire was profiled, and TCRdb retains in-frame clones only, with some absent. The repertoire holds about 62,000 clones, with roughly nine tenths as singletons. This sample comprised peripheral blood, obtained from a patient treated with proton-based radiotherapy. The source is an elderly man with esophageal cancer. The chain joins TRBV7-6 to TRBJ2-3; D possibly corresponds to TRBD1 (6 bases). This chain's CDR3 is CASSLDFRTASTDTQYF. CDR3 DNA sequence: TGTGCCAGCAGCCTAGACTTCCGGACAGCTAGCACAGATACGCAGTATTTT. Combining the CDR3 with reference TRBV7-6 and TRBJ2-3 gives the whole variable domain GAGVSQSPRYKVTKRGQDVALRCDPISGHVSLYWYRQALGQGPEFLTYFNYEAQQDKSGLPNDRFSAERPEGSISTLTIQRTEQRDSAMYRCASSLDFRTASTDTQYFGPGTRLTVL.